Listed below are T cell receptor beta chains from one sample, sequenced in a study of blood T cell repertoires in COVID-19. Measured with immunoSEQ multiplex PCR; TCRdb has only the in-frame clones, and not every one. The data hold around 200,000 clones, with about 87% observed a single time. What was sequenced was peripheral blood. These receptors were collected from a man aged 55 to 69 who had recovered from COVID-19. Both conserved end residues are part of each CDR3. D genes are given only for firm matches. The size entry is marked missing in some rows and otherwise reads once, few, many or a size class.

clone size,V gene,J gene,CDR3 length,D gene,CDR3 protein,CDR3 DNA
-,TRBV25-1,TRBJ1-2,14,-,CASSDPGSNYGYTF,TGTGCCAGCAGTGATCCCGGGAGTAACTATGGCTACACCTTC
-,TRBV12-3/TRBV12-4,TRBJ1-1,13,TRBD1,CASSTTGGGEAFF,TGTGCCAGCAGTACAACAGGGGGAGGTGAAGCTTTCTTT
-,TRBV14,TRBJ1-5,17,TRBD1,CASSHLGQGNNNQPQHF,TGTGCCAGCAGCCACCTTGGACAGGGCAATAACAATCAGCCCCAGCATTTT
-,TRBV6-2/TRBV6-3,TRBJ2-7,13,TRBD1,CASSIDRGRWQYF,TGTGCCAGCAGCATCGACAGGGGTAGATGGCAGTACTTC
-,TRBV27,TRBJ1-2,12,-,CASSARVGGYTF,TGTGCCAGCAGTGCCAGGGTGGGGGGCTACACCTTC
-,TRBV4-1,TRBJ2-4,18,TRBD1,CASSHQGTGASAKNIQYF,TGCGCCAGCAGCCACCAGGGGACAGGGGCTTCGGCCAAAAACATTCAGTACTTC
-,TRBV7-2,TRBJ1-1,16,TRBD1,CASSSNRGPRGTEAFF,TGTGCCAGCAGCTCGAACAGGGGGCCACGGGGCACTGAAGCTTTCTTT
-,TRBV7-9,TRBJ2-3,15,-,CASGPGTGVVDTQYF,TGTGCCAGCGGGCCCGGGACGGGAGTGGTAGATACGCAGTATTTT
-,TRBV3-1/TRBV3-2,TRBJ2-5,13,-,CASSSGIVETQYF,TGTGCCAGCAGCTCGGGGATTGTGGAGACCCAGTACTTC
-,TRBV5-1,TRBJ1-2,16,TRBD1,CASSLAGTANNYGYTF,TGCGCCAGCAGCTTGGCCGGGACAGCAAATAACTATGGCTACACCTTC
-,TRBV7-9,TRBJ1-1,13,-,CASSSTVNTEAFF,TGTGCCAGCAGTTCTACAGTAAACACTGAAGCTTTCTTT
-,TRBV5-1,TRBJ1-1,15,TRBD1,CASSLGGQVNTEAFF,TGCGCCAGCAGCTTGGGAGGACAGGTGAACACTGAAGCTTTCTTT
-,TRBV7-9,TRBJ2-6,15,-,CASSLSLTGANVLTF,TGTGCCAGCAGCTTAAGTCTAACTGGGGCCAACGTCCTGACTTTC
-,TRBV6-5,TRBJ1-5,15,TRBD1,CASSSTWDSSQPQHF,TGTGCCAGCAGCTCCACCTGGGACAGCAGCCAGCCCCAGCATTTT
-,TRBV30,TRBJ1-1,12,-,CAWSAPRTEAFF,TGTGCCTGGAGTGCCCCCCGGACTGAAGCTTTCTTT
-,TRBV6-1,TRBJ2-7,15,-,CASSESGARTYEQYF,TGTGCCAGCAGTGAATCAGGGGCCCGGACCTACGAGCAGTACTTC
-,TRBV5-8,TRBJ1-2,14,TRBD1,CASSGTGGDYGYTF,TGTGCCAGCAGCGGTACAGGGGGCGACTATGGCTACACCTTC
-,TRBV7-6,TRBJ2-7,12,-,CASSLSNYEQYF,TGTGCCAGCAGCTTATCTAATTACGAGCAGTACTTC
once,TRBV19,TRBJ1-1,13,TRBD1,CATSRGQGTEAFF,TGTGCCACCTCGAGAGGACAGGGGACTGAAGCTTTCTTT
-,TRBV5-1,TRBJ2-1,14,TRBD2,CASSSGLAGNEQFF,TGCGCCAGCAGCTCGGGACTAGCGGGTAATGAGCAGTTCTTC
few,TRBV19,TRBJ1-5,11,-,CARTDNQPQHF,TGTGCCAGGACAGATAATCAGCCCCAGCATTTT
-,TRBV7-3,TRBJ1-1,14,TRBD1,CASSQQGAGTEAFF,TGTGCCAGCAGCCAACAGGGGGCGGGCACTGAAGCTTTCTTT
-,TRBV19,TRBJ2-3,15,TRBD2,CASSLSGGAPDTQYF,TGTGCCAGTAGTCTTAGCGGGGGGGCCCCAGATACGCAGTATTTT
-,TRBV7-2,TRBJ1-1,17,-,CASSLGWLGGPNTEAFF,TGTGCCAGCAGCTTAGGGTGGTTGGGGGGGCCGAACACTGAAGCTTTCTTT
-,TRBV7-3,TRBJ2-7,12,TRBD2,CASLSGSYEQYF,TGTGCCAGCCTGAGCGGGAGCTACGAGCAGTACTTC
-,TRBV11-2,TRBJ2-2,16,TRBD2,CASRVRGGLNPGELFF,TGTGCCAGCAGGGTGCGGGGGGGCCTAAACCCCGGGGAGCTGTTTTTT